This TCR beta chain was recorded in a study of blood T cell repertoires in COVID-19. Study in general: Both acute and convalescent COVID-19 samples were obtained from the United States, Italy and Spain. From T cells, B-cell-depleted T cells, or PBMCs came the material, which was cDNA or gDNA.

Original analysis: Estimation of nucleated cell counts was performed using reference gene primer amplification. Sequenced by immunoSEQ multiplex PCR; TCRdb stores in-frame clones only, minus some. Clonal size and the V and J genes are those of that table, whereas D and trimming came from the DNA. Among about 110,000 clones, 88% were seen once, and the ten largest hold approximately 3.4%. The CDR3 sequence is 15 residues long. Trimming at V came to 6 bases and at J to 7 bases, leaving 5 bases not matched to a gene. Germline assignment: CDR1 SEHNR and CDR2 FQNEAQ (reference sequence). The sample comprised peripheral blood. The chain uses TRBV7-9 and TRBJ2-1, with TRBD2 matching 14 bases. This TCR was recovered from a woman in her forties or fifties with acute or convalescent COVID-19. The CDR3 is CASSRLAGGPNEQFF. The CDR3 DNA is TGTGCCAGCAGTCGACTAGCGGGAGGGCCGAATGAGCAGTTCTTC.